The 14 T cell receptor beta chains listed next were all sequenced from one sample in a study of vaccination and CD4 T cells after COVID-19. The antigens for these receptors are not known. Sequencing of the DNA from cultured CD4+ T cells was carried out with the Oncomine TCR Beta short-read assay. One entry per CDR3 protein results from TCRdb running MiXCR on the PCR reads. In the table there are some 15,000 distinct CDR3 sequences, roughly 36% of which are singletons. The treatment is: roughly 10-day PBMC culture with coronavirus spike peptide pools or control peptides (ViraFEST assay). Sequencing input: cultured CD4+ T cells from blood. All receptors come from a human donor with COVID-19.

The J gene is TRBJ1-6, the V gene TRBV7-9; TRBD1 matches at 7 bases. Germline-derived CDR1 and CDR2 are SEHNR and FQNEAQ (reference sequence). The ends lost 5 bases at V and 5 bases at J; junction bases unmatched: 6. CDR3 length: 15 residues. The CDR3 bases are TGTGCCAGCAGCCCCCGGCAGGGGGATAATTCACCCCTCCACTTT. As protein: CASSPRQGDNSPLHF.

The V gene is TRBV7-2, the J gene TRBJ1-5; TRBD1 is a possible D gene (5 bases). This CDR3 region has 15 residues. Germline CDR1 and CDR2: SGHTA and FQGNSA. Trimming left V 5 bases short and J 7 bases short, with 18 bases between. As DNA, the CDR3 is TGTGCCAGCAGCAAAGCTGGGGGGACGGGACAGCCCCAGCATTTT. This translates into CASSKAGGTGQPQHF.

The chain couples TRBV12-3 or TRBV12-4 to TRBJ1-1; D possibly corresponds to TRBD1 (5 bases). V gave up 3 bases and J gave up 1 base, with 12 bases separating them. The CDR3 totals 15 residues. CDR3 region: CASSFSGQKNTEAFF. The CDR3 coding sequence is TGTGCCAGCAGTTTTTCCGGACAAAAGAACACTGAAGCTTTCTTT.

The chain combines TRBV20-1 with TRBJ2-7; D is perhaps TRBD1 or TRBD2 (5 bases each). Germline values: CDR1 DFQATT, CDR2 SNEGSKA (reference sequence). The CDR3 is 14 residues long. Trimming took off 3 bases at V and 1 base at J, with 13 bases between the two ends. The CDR3 nucleotides read TGCAGTGCTAGGCCGGGACGGGCTTCCTACGAGCAGTACTTC. Its translation is CSARPGRASYEQYF.

J is TRBJ1-1 and V is TRBV20-1; D is unresolved. CDR3 length: 13 amino acids. V lost 2 bases and J 4 bases, leaving 11 bases between the germline ends. CDR1 and CDR2 (germline): DFQATT, SNEGSKA (reference sequence). CDR3 DNA sequence: TGCAGTGCTAGATCTGGTGGAGGCACTGAAGCTTTCTTT. Residues: CSARSGGGTEAFF.

This clonotype occurred a few times. The chain links TRBV7-2 to TRBJ2-5, with TRBD2 matching 14 bases. CDR1 and CDR2 from the germline V gene are SGHTA and FQGNSA. CDR3 length equals 16 residues. The trim removed 7 bases at V and 4 bases at J, leaving 8 bases unmatched. CDR3 loop: CASINLGTSGGETQYF. CDR3 coding DNA: TGTGCCAGCATCAACCTGGGGACTAGCGGGGGAGAGACCCAGTACTTC.

A single count supports this clonotype. This CDR3 is missing its conserved last phenylalanine or tryptophan, likely due to a read error. This rearrangement joins TRBV20-1 to TRBJ1-5, with 7 bases matching TRBD1. The CDR3 consists of 19 residues. The germline V gene has CDR1 DFQATT and CDR2 SNEGSKA (reference sequence). Trimming cost V 1 base and J 3 bases; bases outside gene matches: 18. For the CDR3, the DNA is TGCAGTGCTAGAGTCGAGACAGGGCGGTCTAAGGATATCAATCAGCCCCAGCATCTT. Translation gives CSARVETGRSKDINQPQHL.

This clonotype was seen a handful of times. The CDR3 nucleotides are TGCAGTGCTAGCAAGACAGTCAAGGGGTATAATTCACCCCTCCACTTT. Its translation is CSASKTVKGYNSPLHF. The rearrangement joins TRBV20-1 to TRBJ1-6; D is perhaps TRBD1 (5 bases). V was shortened by 3 bases and J by 4 bases, with 16 bases between the two germline ends. The CDR3 contains 16 residues. Germline V gene lookup returns CDR1 DFQATT and CDR2 SNEGSKA (reference sequence).

The gene calls are TRBV24-1 and TRBJ2-2, with TRBD1 identical over 11 bases. The junction had 11 bases not matched to a gene; V was cut back by 5 bases and J by 1 base. Looked up from germline, CDR1 is KGHDR and CDR2 is SFDVKD. The CDR3 runs 19 residues. The CDR3, as DNA: TGTGCCACCAGTGGCTACGGGGTGGGACAGGGGGTGAACACCGGGGAGCTGTTTTTT. Amino acids: CATSGYGVGQGVNTGELFF.

This clonotype was counted between two and nine times. The chain couples TRBV18 to TRBJ1-2; no clear D gene. With 6 bases removed from V and 1 base from J, the gap between germline ends came to 15 bases. This CDR3 comprises 15 residues. In germline, CDR1 is KGHSH, CDR2 LQKENI. CDR3 amino acids: CASSLGREINYGYTF. The CDR3 region has the DNA TGTGCCAGCTCCCTCGGGAGGGAAATTAACTATGGCTACACCTTC.

The genes are TRBV5-4 and TRBJ2-1; no definite D call. The germline CDR1 and CDR2 sequences are SGHNT and YYREEE (reference sequence). The V gene lost 1 base and the J gene lost 1 base, with 9 bases spanning the gap. The CDR3 totals 15 residues. CDR3 bases: TGTGCCAGCAGCTTGCAGAGTGGATCCTACAATGAGCAGTTCTTC. It yields the protein CASSLQSGSYNEQFF.

This chain uses TRBV30 with TRBJ1-3, with 9 positions matching TRBD1. J lost 1 base, V lost 5 bases, and 3 bases had no gene match. The CDR3 sequence is 14 residues long. Per the germline V gene, CDR1 is GTSNPN and CDR2 is SVGIG (reference sequence). This CDR3 is CAWGQGKSGNTIYF. CDR3 DNA sequence: TGTGCCTGGGGACAGGGGAAATCTGGAAACACCATATATTTT.

CDR3 DNA sequence: TGTGCCAGCAGCATAGGACCGATGAACACCGGGGAGCTGTTTTTT. It codes for CASSIGPMNTGELFF. V gene TRBV5-4 combines with J gene TRBJ2-2; D call uncertain. With 4 bases removed from V and 1 base from J, the gap between germline ends came to 11 bases. This CDR3 is 15 amino acids long. Germline V lookup: CDR1 SGHNT, CDR2 YYREEE (reference sequence).

This clonotype is medium-sized by share. This chain links TRBV6-2 or TRBV6-3 with TRBJ1-5; maybe TRBD1 (5 bases). Per the germline V gene, CDR1 is MNHEY and CDR2 is SVGEGT. CDR3 size: 13 residues. Deletions cut 2 bases from V and 10 bases from J, with 12 bases between. As DNA, the CDR3 is TGTGCCAGCAGTTACGCACAGGTTCAACCCCAGCATTTT. Protein product: CASSYAQVQPQHF.